Below, one TCR beta chain is given with its context. This sample was included in a study of T cell changes during pregnancy in multiple sclerosis. TCRdb's copy holds only in-frame clones and misses some; the assay was immunoSEQ multiplex PCR. The data show roughly 57,000 clones, 92% seen once. With 0 bases clipped from V and 15 bases from J, the junction kept 10 bases outside the gene matches. The CDR3 covers 15 residues. Germline V lookup: CDR1 KGHSH, CDR2 LQKENI. The rearrangement uses TRBV18 and TRBJ1-6; the match to TRBD1 covers 8 bases. The sequenced sample was CD4+ T cells from peripheral blood mononuclear cells, obtained after pregnancy. This receptor was obtained from a female donor with multiple sclerosis, enrolled in a pregnancy study. The chain's CDR3 is CASSPPPGGETLLHF. As DNA, the CDR3 is TGTGCCAGCTCACCACCGCCAGGGGGCGAGACACTCCTCCACTTT.